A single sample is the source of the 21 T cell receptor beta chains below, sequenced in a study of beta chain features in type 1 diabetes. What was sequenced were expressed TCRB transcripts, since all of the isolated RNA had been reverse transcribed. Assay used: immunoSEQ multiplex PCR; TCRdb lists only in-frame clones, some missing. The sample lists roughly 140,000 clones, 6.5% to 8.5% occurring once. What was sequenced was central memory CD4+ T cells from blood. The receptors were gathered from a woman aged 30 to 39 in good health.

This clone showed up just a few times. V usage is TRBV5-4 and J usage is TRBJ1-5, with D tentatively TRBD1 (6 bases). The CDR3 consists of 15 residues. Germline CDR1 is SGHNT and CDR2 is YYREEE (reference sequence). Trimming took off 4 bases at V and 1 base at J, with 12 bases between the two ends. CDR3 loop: CASSQGGQSNQPQHF. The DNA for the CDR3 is TGTGCCAGCAGCCAAGGAGGACAGAGCAATCAGCCCCAGCATTTT.

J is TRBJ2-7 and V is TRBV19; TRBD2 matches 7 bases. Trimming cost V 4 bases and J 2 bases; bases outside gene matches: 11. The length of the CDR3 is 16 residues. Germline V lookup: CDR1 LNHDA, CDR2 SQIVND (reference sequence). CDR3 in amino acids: CASSTVPGLKAYEQYF. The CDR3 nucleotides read TGTGCCAGTAGTACCGTACCGGGACTAAAGGCCTACGAGCAGTACTTC.

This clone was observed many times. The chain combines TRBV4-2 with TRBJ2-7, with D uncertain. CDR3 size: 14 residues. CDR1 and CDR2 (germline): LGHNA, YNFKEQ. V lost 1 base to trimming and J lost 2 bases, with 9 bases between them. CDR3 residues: CASSQGGNPYEQYF. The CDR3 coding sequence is TGTGCCAGCAGCCAAGGCGGAAACCCCTACGAGCAGTACTTC.

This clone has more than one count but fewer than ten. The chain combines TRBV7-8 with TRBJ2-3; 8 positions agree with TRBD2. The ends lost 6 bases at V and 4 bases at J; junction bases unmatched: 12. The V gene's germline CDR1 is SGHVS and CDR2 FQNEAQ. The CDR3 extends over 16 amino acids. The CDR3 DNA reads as TGTGCCAGCAGATCCGGGGGGGGGACACTTTCAGATACGCAGTATTTT. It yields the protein CASRSGGGTLSDTQYF.

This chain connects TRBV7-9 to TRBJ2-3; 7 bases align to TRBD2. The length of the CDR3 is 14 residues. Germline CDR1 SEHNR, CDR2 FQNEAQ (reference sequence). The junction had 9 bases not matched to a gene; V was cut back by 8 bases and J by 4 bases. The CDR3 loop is CASAGAGESDTQYF. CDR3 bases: TGTGCCAGCGCCGGGGCGGGAGAATCAGATACGCAGTATTTT.

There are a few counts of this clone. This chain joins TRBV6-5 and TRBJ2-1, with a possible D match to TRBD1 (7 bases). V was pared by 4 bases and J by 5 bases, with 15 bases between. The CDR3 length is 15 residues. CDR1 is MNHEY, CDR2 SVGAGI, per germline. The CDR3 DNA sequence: TGTGCCAGCAGTTTCAGGCAGGGGGGAGACAATGAGCAGTTCTTC. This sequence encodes CASSFRQGGDNEQFF.

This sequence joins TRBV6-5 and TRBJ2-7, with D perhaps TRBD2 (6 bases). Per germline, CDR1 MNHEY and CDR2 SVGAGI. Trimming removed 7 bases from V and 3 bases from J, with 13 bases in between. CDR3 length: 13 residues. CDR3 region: CASTRAGFYEQYF. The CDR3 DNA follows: TGTGCCAGCACAAGAGCGGGCTTCTACGAGCAGTACTTC.

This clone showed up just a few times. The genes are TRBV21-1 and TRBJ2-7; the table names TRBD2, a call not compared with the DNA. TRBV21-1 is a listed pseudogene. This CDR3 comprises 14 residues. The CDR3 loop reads CASSSRTSGYEQYF. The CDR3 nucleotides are TGTGCCAGCAGCTCCCGGACTAGCGGCTACGAGCAGTACTTC.

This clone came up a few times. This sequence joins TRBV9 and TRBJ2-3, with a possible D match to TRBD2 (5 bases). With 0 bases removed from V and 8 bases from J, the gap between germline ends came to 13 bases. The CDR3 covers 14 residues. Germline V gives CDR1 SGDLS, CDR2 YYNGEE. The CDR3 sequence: CASSVGPGAGTQYF. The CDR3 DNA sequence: TGTGCCAGCAGCGTAGGTCCGGGTGCGGGTACGCAGTATTTT.

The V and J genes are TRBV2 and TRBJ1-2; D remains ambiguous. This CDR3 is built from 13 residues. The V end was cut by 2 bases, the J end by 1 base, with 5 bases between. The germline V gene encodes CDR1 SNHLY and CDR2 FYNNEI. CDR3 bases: TGTGCCAGCAGTGAAAACAATAACTATGGCTACACCTTC. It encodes CASSENNNYGYTF. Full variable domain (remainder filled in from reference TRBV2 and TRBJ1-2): EPEVTQTPSHQVTQMGQEVILRCVPISNHLYFYWYRQILGQKVEFLVSFYNNEISEKSEIFDDQFSVERPDGSNFTLKIRSTKLEDSAMYFCASSENNNYGYTFGSGTRLTVV.

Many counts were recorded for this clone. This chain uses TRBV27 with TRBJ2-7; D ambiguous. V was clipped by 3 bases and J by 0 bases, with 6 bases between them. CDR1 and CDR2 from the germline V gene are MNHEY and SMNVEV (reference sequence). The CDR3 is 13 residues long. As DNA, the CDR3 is TGTGCCAGCAGTTTGCAGGACTCCTACGAGCAGTACTTC. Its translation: CASSLQDSYEQYF.

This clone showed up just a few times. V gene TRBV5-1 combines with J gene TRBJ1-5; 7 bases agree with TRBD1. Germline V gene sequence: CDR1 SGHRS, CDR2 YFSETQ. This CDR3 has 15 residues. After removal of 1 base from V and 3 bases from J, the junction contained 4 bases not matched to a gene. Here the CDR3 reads CASSLSGQDNQPQHF. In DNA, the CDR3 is TGCGCCAGCAGCTTGTCTGGACAGGACAATCAGCCCCAGCATTTT.

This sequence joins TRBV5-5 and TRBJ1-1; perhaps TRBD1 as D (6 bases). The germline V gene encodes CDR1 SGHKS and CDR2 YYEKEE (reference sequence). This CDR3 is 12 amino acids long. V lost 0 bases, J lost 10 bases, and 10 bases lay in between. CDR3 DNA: TGTGCCAGCAGCTTGGACGGCAGGGGAGCTTTCTTT. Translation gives CASSLDGRGAFF.

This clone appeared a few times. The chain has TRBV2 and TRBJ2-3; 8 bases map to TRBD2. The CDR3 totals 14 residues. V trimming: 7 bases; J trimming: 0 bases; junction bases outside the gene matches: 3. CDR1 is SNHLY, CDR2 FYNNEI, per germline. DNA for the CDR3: TGTGCCAGCAAGCGGGAGTCTAGCACAGATACGCAGTATTTT. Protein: CASKRESSTDTQYF.

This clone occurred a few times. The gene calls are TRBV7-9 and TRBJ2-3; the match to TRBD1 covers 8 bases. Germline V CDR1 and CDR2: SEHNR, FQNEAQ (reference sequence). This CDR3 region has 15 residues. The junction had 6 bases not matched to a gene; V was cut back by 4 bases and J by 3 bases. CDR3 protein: CASSWGQAPTDTQYF. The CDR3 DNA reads TGTGCCAGCAGCTGGGGACAGGCCCCTACAGATACGCAGTATTTT.

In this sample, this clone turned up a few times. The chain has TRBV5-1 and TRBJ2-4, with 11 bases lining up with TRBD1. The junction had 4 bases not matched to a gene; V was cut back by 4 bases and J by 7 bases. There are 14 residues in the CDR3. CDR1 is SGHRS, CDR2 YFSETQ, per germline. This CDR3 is CASSGGQGVNIQYF. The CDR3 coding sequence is TGCGCCAGCAGCGGGGGACAGGGGGTGAACATTCAGTACTTC.

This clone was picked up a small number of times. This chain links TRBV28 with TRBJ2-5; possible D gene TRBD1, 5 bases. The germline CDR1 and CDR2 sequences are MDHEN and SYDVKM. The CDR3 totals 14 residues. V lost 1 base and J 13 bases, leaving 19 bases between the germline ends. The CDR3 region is CASSLSSLDKHTYF. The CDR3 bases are TGTGCCAGCAGTTTATCTTCTCTGGACAAGCATACGTACTTC.

CDR3 nucleotides: TGCGCCAGCAGCTTTACAGGGGACACTGAAGCTTTCTTT. It encodes CASSFTGDTEAFF. The chain carries TRBV5-1 and TRBJ1-1; 7 bases are a match to TRBD1. The germline gives CDR1 SGHRS, CDR2 YFSETQ. V shed 2 bases, J shed 3 bases, and the junction held 1 base outside the gene matches. CDR3 length: 13 amino acids.

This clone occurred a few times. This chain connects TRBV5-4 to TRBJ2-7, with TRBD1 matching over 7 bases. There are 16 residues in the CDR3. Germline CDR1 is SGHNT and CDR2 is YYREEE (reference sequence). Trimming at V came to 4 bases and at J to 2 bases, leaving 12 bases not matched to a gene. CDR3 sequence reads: CASSRTLGGGTYEQYF. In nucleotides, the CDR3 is TGTGCCAGCAGCCGGACCTTAGGGGGCGGTACCTACGAGCAGTACTTC.

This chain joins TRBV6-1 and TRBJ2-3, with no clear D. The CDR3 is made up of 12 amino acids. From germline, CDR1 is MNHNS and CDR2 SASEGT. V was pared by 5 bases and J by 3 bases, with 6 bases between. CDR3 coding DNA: TGTGCCAGCAGTCCGTCGACAGATACGCAGTATTTT. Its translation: CASSPSTDTQYF.

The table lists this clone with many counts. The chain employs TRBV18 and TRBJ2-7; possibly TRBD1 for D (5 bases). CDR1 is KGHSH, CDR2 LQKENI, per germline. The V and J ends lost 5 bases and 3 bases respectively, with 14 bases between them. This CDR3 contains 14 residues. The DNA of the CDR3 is TGTGCCAGCTCATCCAGGTCAGGGATCTACGAGCAGTACTTC. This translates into CASSSRSGIYEQYF.